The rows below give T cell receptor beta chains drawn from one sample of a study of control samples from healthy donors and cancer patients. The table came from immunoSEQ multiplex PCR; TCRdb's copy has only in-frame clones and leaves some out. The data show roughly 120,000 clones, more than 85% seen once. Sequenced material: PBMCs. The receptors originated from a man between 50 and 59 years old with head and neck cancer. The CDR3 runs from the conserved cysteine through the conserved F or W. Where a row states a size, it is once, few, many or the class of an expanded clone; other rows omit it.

CASSISGAYEQYF,NA,TRBV19,TRBJ2-7
CASSRRQGGEKLFF,NA,TRBV28,TRBJ1-4
CASSWGGGPSREQYF,NA,TRBV5-1,TRBJ2-7
CASSSGLGETQYF,NA,TRBV7-2,TRBJ2-5
CASSPGDAVGKLFF,NA,TRBV5-1,TRBJ1-4
CATSRDFTREFF,NA,TRBV15,TRBJ2-1
CASFLGQGVGYTF,NA,TRBV28,TRBJ1-2
CASSVGTGPSGGYTF,NA,TRBV9,TRBJ1-2
CASSRSGTGGTGELFF,NA,TRBV4-2,TRBJ2-2
CASSSAWPNSPLHF,once,TRBV6-2/TRBV6-3,TRBJ1-6
CASSLQGISNQPQHF,NA,TRBV27,TRBJ1-5
CASSPRAGYAGELFF,NA,TRBV7-3,TRBJ2-2
CASSYEAVANEQFF,NA,TRBV6-6,TRBJ2-1
CASRRAYEQYF,NA,TRBV6-6,TRBJ2-7
CASSFHTGELFF,NA,TRBV7-8,TRBJ2-2
CASSLKRGGTGELFF,NA,TRBV7-2,TRBJ2-2
CSVEGRGSEAFF,NA,TRBV29-1,TRBJ1-1
CATKLGGYGNQPQHF,NA,TRBV6-5,TRBJ1-5
CASSIQGQGVSGANVLTF,NA,TRBV19,TRBJ2-6
CASRQGTQYF,NA,TRBV19,TRBJ2-5
CAPTGDRAVGGYTF,NA,TRBV10-3,TRBJ1-2
CASSQGTVGAGNTGELFF,once,TRBV4-2,TRBJ2-2
CASSQGTATRANSPLHF,NA,TRBV4-1,TRBJ1-6
CASGGNRAEDTEAFF,NA,TRBV21-1,TRBJ1-1
CASSAEGVYTEAFF,NA,TRBV2,TRBJ1-1
CAWSVRLRGGHSGANVLTF,NA,TRBV30,TRBJ2-6
CASSEGRTSGTDTQYF,once,TRBV25-1,TRBJ2-3
CASSPTGTLNQPQHF,NA,TRBV19,TRBJ1-5
CASSRQANYGYTF,NA,TRBV7-9,TRBJ1-2
CASSAGPGVGYTF,NA,TRBV2,TRBJ1-2
CASSRLAGGPGDTQYF,NA,TRBV18,TRBJ2-3
CASSLIGRAGGYNEQFF,NA,TRBV7-2,TRBJ2-1